Shown below are 12 T cell receptor beta chains from a single sample sequenced in a study of OX40 agonist ivuxolimab in advanced cancers. Some clones are missing from TCRdb's copy, which holds only in-frame ones; the method was immunoSEQ multiplex PCR. Among 40,000 to 55,000 clones listed, over 85% were seen once. The sample consisted of CD4+ or CD8+ T cells sorted from blood, taken in a trial of the OX40 agonist ivuxolimab. These receptors were collected from an adult with an advanced solid tumor such as melanoma, head and neck, liver or kidney cancer.

The chain carries TRBV6-4 and TRBJ1-1; the D gene is possibly TRBD1 (6 bases). Germline V gives CDR1 MRHNA, CDR2 SNTAGT. The germline V and J ends were trimmed by 4 bases and 2 bases, with 17 bases remaining between them. The CDR3 sequence is 16 residues long. The CDR3, as DNA: TGTGCCAGCAGTGCGTCATCGGGACACCCCAACACTGAAGCTTTCTTT. Encoded protein: CASSASSGHPNTEAFF.

This sequence joins TRBV28 and TRBJ2-7; tentatively, D is TRBD1 (6 bases). Germline values: CDR1 MDHEN, CDR2 SYDVKM. V dropped 2 bases and J dropped 0 bases, with 11 bases sitting between them. This CDR3 comprises 15 residues. CDR3 DNA sequence: TGTGCCAGCAGTTTAACGGGGACATACTCCTACGAGCAGTACTTC. Its translation: CASSLTGTYSYEQYF. Looking up the rest from reference TRBV28 and TRBJ2-7 gives the full variable domain: DVKVTQSSRYLVKRTGEKVFLECVQDMDHENMFWYRQDPGLGLRLIYFSYDVKMKEKGDIPEGYSVSREKKERFSLILESASTNQTSMYLCASSLTGTYSYEQYFGPGTRLTVT.

A single count supports this clone. The chain links TRBV2 to TRBJ2-7; TRBD2 aligns across 9 bases. V gave up 9 bases and J gave up 0 bases; unmatched junction bases: 3. Germline V CDR1 and CDR2: SNHLY, FYNNEI. This CDR3 spans 13 amino acids. CDR3 residues: CASIAGDSYEQYF. CDR3 nucleotide sequence: TGTGCCAGTATAGCGGGAGACTCCTACGAGCAGTACTTC.

The chain uses TRBV28 and TRBJ2-2; 9 bases match TRBD2. Unmatched junction bases numbered 11, after V lost 6 bases and J lost 3 bases. Looked up from germline, CDR1 is MDHEN and CDR2 is SYDVKM. The CDR3 consists of 17 residues. The CDR3 coding sequence is TGTGCCAGCAGCCCGAGACATGGACTAGCGTACACCGGGGAGCTGTTTTTT. It codes for CASSPRHGLAYTGELFF.

This chain links TRBV28 with TRBJ2-7; D is possibly TRBD2 (6 bases). Germline assignment: CDR1 MDHEN and CDR2 SYDVKM. V shed 6 bases and J shed 5 bases, with 20 bases lying between them. The CDR3 covers 15 residues. This CDR3 reads CASSWLAYRKDEQYF. The CDR3 DNA follows: TGTGCCAGCAGCTGGCTAGCGTACCGCAAGGACGAGCAGTACTTC.

The V and J genes are TRBV27 and TRBJ2-5; D unresolved. V lost 4 bases, J lost 2 bases, and 5 bases lay in between. The germline CDR1 and CDR2 sequences are MNHEY and SMNVEV (reference sequence). There are 12 residues in the CDR3. CDR3 loop: CASSSGQETQYF. The CDR3 DNA is TGTGCCAGCAGTTCGGGTCAAGAGACCCAGTACTTC.

The chain recombines TRBV9 with TRBJ2-1, with 7 bases aligning to TRBD1. After removal of 3 bases from V and 5 bases from J, the junction contained 2 bases not matched to a gene. The germline CDR1 and CDR2 sequences are SGDLS and YYNGEE. The CDR3 is 13 amino acids. Here the CDR3 reads CASSGQGHNEQFF. CDR3 nucleotides: TGTGCCAGCAGCGGACAGGGACACAATGAGCAGTTCTTC.

The CDR3 bases are TGTGCCAGCAGCTTGTCGGGACTAGCGGGAGGATCCTACAATGAGCAGTTCTTC. Translating gives CASSLSGLAGGSYNEQFF. V gene TRBV5-4 combines with J gene TRBJ2-1; 15 nucleotides line up with TRBD2. Germline V lookup: CDR1 SGHNT, CDR2 YYREEE (reference sequence). The V and J ends lost 1 base and 1 base, in that order; junction bases with no gene match: 3. This CDR3 comprises 18 residues.

V gene TRBV5-5 combines with J gene TRBJ1-1; D is undetermined. V was pared by 4 bases and J by 6 bases, with 13 bases between. CDR1 is SGHKS and CDR2 is YYEKEE in the germline V gene (reference sequence). This CDR3 region has 13 residues. The CDR3 reads CASSLDHPAEAFF. CDR3 nucleotides: TGTGCCAGCAGCCTGGATCATCCCGCTGAAGCTTTCTTT.

The chain combines TRBV6-5 with TRBJ2-5; D uncertain. Germline CDR1 reads MNHEY; CDR2 reads SVGAGI. Trimming removed 0 bases at V and 7 bases at J, with 15 bases between. The CDR3 spans 15 residues. Here the CDR3 reads CASSYSGSTGGTQYF. The CDR3 nucleotides read TGTGCCAGCAGTTACTCGGGCTCGACCGGCGGGACCCAGTACTTC.

The gene calls are TRBV7-2 and TRBJ2-7; the match to TRBD1 covers 7 bases. The CDR3 has 15 amino acids. From germline, CDR1 is SGHTA and CDR2 FQGNSA. The V gene end was trimmed by 5 bases and the J gene end by 2 bases; junction bases not matched to a gene: 9. This CDR3 is CASSPLWTGAYEQYF. The CDR3 DNA follows: TGTGCCAGCAGCCCACTTTGGACAGGCGCCTACGAGCAGTACTTC.

This chain uses TRBV4-3 with TRBJ2-7; no clear D. CDR1 and CDR2 from the germline V gene are LGHNA and YSLEER. Between the trimmed V and J ends, which lost 5 bases and 0 bases, there was a span of 14 bases. This CDR3 comprises 15 residues. CDR3 sequence: CASSSKASSSYEQYF. The DNA of the CDR3 is TGCGCCAGCAGCTCGAAGGCATCGAGCTCCTACGAGCAGTACTTC.